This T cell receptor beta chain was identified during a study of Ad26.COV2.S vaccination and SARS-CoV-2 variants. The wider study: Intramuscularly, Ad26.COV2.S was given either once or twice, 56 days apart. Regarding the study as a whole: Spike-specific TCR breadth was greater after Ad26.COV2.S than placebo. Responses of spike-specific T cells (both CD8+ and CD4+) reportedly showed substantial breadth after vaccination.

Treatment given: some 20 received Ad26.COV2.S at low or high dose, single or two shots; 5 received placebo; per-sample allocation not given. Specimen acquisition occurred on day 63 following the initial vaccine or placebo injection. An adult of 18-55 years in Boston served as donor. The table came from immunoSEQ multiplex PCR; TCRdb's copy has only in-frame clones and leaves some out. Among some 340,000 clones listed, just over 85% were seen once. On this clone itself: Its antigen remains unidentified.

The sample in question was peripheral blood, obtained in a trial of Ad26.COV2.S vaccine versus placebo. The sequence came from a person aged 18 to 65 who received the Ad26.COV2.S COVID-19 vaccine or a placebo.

The CDR3 here is CASSEGPRTGPSGYTF. As DNA, the CDR3 is TGTGCCAGCAGTGAAGGACCACGGACAGGGCCCTCGGGCTACACCTTC. J is TRBJ1-2 and V is TRBV2; 8 nucleotides align to TRBD1. J lost 8 bases, V lost 1 base, and 12 bases had no gene match. The CDR3 sequence is 16 residues long. Germline V gives CDR1 SNHLY, CDR2 FYNNEI.